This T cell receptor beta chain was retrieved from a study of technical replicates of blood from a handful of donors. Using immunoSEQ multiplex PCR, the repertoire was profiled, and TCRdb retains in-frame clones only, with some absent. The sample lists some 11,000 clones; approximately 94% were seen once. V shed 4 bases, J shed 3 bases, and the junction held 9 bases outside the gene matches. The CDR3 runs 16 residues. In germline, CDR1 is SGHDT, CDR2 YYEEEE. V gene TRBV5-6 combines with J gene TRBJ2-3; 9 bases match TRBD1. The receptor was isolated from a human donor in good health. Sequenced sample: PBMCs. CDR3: CASSLRGGQGTDTQYF. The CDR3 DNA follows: TGTGCCAGCAGCCTCCGAGGAGGACAGGGGACAGATACGCAGTATTTT.